This TCR beta chain came from a study of cytomegalovirus exposure and HLA in healthy donors. Whole-study context: It was reported in a later analysis that the same platform had been used for the roughly 130 validation repertoires as for the approximately 700 first-cohort repertoires.

Assay: immunoSEQ multiplex PCR; the TCRdb copy retains only in-frame clones and omits some. Among 180,000 or so clones listed, about nine tenths were seen once. As to this clone: Its antigen remains unknown.

The study, taken as a whole, reports: Cytomegalovirus association was assigned to approximately 160 TCR beta chains. Reportedly, diagnosis of cytomegalovirus status by the classifier showed high specificity and sensitivity.

CDR3 length: 16 amino acids. V was trimmed by 0 bases and J by 0 bases, leaving 10 bases between them. CDR1 SGHNT and CDR2 YYREEE come from the germline V gene (reference sequence). This receptor was obtained from a man aged 25 to 45 in good health and CMV-seropositive. The rearrangement uses TRBV5-4 and TRBJ1-5; D is perhaps TRBD1 (5 bases). Source material: PBMCs. The CDR3 here is CASSLGPGDSNQPQHF. CDR3 coding DNA: TGTGCCAGCAGCTTGGGGCCGGGGGATAGCAATCAGCCCCAGCATTTT.